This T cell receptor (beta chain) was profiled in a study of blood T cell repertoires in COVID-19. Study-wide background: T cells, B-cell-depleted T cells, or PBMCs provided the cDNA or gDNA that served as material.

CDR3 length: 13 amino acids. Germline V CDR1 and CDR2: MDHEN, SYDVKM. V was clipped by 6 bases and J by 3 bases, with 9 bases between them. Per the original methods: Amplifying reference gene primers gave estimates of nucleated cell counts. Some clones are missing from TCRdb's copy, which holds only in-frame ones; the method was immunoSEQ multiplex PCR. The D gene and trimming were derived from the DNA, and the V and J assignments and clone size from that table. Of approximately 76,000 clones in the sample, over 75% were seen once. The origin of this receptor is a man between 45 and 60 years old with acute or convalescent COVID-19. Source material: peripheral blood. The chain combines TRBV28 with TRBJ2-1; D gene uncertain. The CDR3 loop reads CASSPGIYNEQFF. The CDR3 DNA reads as TGTGCCAGCAGCCCAGGAATCTACAATGAGCAGTTCTTC.